This T cell receptor beta chain was identified in a study of OX40 agonist ivuxolimab in advanced cancers. Only in-frame clones appear in the TCRdb table, and some are missing; sequencing was by immunoSEQ multiplex PCR. This sample has roughly 100,000 clones; 85% to 95% occur once, and the top ten carry 0.2% to 0.3%. Trimming took 0 bases from V and 3 from J, leaving 12 bases between them. The CDR3 runs 15 residues. From germline, CDR1 is LGHNA and CDR2 YNFKEQ. The chain employs TRBV4-2 and TRBJ2-7; TRBD2 is a possible D gene (5 bases). Sample: CD4+ or CD8+ T cells sorted from blood, taken in a trial of the OX40 agonist ivuxolimab. This receptor was obtained from an adult with an advanced solid tumor such as melanoma, head and neck, liver or kidney cancer. CDR3 amino acids: CASSQDQRGNYEQYF. CDR3 DNA sequence: TGTGCCAGCAGCCAAGACCAGCGAGGGAACTACGAGCAGTACTTC.